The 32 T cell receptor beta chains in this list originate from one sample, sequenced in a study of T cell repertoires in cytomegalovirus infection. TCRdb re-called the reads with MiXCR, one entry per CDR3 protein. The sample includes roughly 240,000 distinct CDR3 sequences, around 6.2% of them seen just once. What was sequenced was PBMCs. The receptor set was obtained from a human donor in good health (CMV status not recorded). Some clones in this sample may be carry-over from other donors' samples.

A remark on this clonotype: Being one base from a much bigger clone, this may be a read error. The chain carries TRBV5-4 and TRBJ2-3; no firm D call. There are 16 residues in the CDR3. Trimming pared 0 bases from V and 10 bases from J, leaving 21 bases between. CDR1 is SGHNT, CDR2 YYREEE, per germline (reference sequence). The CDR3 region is CASSLGPSRLDGAQYF. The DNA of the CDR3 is TGTGCCAGCAGCTTGGGCCCCTCGAGGCTCGACGGTGCGCAGTATTTT.

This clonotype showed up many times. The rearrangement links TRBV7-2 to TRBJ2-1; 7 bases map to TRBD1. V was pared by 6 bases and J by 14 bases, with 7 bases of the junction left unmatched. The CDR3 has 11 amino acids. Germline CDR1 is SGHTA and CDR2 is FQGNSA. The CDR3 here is CASSKGAEKFF. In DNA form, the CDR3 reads TGTGCCAGCAGTAAGGGGGCCGAAAAGTTCTTC.

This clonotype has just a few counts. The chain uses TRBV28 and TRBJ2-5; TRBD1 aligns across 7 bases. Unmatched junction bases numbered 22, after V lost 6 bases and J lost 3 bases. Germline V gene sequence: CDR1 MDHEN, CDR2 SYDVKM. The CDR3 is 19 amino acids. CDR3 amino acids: CASRPLRTGLTNRKETQYF. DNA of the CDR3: TGTGCCAGCAGGCCCCTGAGGACAGGCCTGACGAACCGAAAAGAGACCCAGTACTTC.

CDR3 DNA: TGTGCCAGTGGATCGTCGGATAATGGCTATGGCTACACCTTC. This codes for CASGSSDNGYGYTF. The rearrangement uses TRBV7-9 and TRBJ1-2; no clear D gene. CDR3 size: 14 residues. Deletions cut 9 bases from V and 4 bases from J, with 18 bases between. The germline V gene encodes CDR1 SEHNR and CDR2 FQNEAQ (reference sequence). Based on the CDR3 plus reference TRBV7-9 and TRBJ1-2, the full variable domain is DTGVSQNPRHKITKRGQNVTFRCDPISEHNRLYWYRQTLGQGPEFLTYFQNEAQLEKSRLLSDRFSAERPKGSFSTLEIQRTEQGDSAMYLCASGSSDNGYGYTFGSGTRLTVV.

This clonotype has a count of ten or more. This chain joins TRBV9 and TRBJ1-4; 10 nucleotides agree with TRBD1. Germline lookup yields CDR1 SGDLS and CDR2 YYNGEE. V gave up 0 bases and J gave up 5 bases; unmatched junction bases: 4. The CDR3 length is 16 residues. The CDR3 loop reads CASSVGRGQGNEKLFF. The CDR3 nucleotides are TGTGCCAGCAGCGTAGGAAGGGGACAGGGGAATGAAAAACTGTTTTTT.

The CDR3 here is CAISDPKGQGYNEQFF. CDR3 nucleotide sequence: TGTGCCATCAGCGACCCCAAGGGACAGGGTTACAATGAGCAGTTCTTC. V usage is TRBV10-3 and J usage is TRBJ2-1, with 9 bases matching TRBD1. Trimming took 6 bases from V and 4 from J; bases not matched to a gene: 10. The CDR3 loop spans 16 amino acids. Germline CDR1 ENHRY, CDR2 SYGVKD.

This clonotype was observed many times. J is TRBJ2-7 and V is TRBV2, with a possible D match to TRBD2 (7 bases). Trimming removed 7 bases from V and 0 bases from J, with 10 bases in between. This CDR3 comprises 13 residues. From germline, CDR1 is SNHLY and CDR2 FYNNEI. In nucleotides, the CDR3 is TGTGCCAGCAAGCGGGACAACTCCTACGAGCAGTACTTC. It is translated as CASKRDNSYEQYF.

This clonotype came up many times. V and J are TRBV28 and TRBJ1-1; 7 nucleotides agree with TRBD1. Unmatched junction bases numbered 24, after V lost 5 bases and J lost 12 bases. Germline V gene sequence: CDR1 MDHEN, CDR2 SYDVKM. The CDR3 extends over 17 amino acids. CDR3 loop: CASSPQYPTRTGPGTFF. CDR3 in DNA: TGTGCCAGCAGTCCGCAATACCCAACCCGGACAGGCCCAGGGACTTTCTTT.

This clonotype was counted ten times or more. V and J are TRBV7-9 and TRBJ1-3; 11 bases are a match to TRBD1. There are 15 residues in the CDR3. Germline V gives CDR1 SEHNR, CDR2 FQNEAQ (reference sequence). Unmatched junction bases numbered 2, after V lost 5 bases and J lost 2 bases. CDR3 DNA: TGTGCCAGCAGCCGGACAGGGGGCACTGGAAACACCATATATTTT. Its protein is CASSRTGGTGNTIYF.

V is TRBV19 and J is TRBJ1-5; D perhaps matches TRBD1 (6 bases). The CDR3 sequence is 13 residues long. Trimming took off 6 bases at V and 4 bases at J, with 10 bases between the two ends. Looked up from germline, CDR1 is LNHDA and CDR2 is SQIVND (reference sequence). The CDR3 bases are TGTGCCAGTAGCACAGGGATAAATCAGCCCCAGCATTTT. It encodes CASSTGINQPQHF.

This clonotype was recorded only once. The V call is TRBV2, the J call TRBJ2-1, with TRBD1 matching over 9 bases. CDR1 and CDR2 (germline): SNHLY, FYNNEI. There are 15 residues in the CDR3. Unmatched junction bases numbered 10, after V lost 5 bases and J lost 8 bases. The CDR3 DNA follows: TGTGCCAGCAGTCGCTCCCAACAGGGGGCGGATGAGCAGTTCTTC. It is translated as CASSRSQQGADEQFF.

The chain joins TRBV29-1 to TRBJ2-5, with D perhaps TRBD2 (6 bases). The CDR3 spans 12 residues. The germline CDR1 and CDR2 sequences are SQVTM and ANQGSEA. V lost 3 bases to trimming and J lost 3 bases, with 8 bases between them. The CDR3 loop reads CSVDGGEETQYF. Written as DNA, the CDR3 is TGCAGCGTTGATGGCGGGGAAGAGACCCAGTACTTC.

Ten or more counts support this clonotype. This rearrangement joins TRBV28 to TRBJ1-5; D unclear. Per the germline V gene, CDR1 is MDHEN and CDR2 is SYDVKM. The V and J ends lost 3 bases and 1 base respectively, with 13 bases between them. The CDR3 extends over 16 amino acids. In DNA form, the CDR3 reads TGTGCCAGCAGTTTTAAGGCCCCAAGGAGCAATCAGCCCCAGCATTTT. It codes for CASSFKAPRSNQPQHF.

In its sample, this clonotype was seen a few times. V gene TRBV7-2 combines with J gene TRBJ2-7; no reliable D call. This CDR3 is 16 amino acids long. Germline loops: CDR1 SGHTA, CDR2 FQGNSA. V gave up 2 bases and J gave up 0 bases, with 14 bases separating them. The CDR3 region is CASSLPPAVPSYEQYF. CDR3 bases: TGTGCCAGCAGCTTACCCCCGGCTGTTCCCTCCTACGAGCAGTACTTC.

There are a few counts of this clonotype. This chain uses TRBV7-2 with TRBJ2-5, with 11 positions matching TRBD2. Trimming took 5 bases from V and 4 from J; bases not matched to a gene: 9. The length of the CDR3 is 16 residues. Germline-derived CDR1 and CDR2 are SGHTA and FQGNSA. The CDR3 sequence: CASSPNSGGGGETQYF. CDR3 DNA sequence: TGTGCCAGCAGCCCTAATAGCGGGGGGGGGGGAGAGACCCAGTACTTC.

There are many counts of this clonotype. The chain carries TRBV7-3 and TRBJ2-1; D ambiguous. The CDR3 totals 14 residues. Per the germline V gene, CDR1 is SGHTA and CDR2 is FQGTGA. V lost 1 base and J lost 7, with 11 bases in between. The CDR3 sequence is CASSLSTTQNEQFF. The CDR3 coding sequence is TGTGCCAGCAGCTTAAGCACTACTCAAAATGAGCAGTTCTTC.

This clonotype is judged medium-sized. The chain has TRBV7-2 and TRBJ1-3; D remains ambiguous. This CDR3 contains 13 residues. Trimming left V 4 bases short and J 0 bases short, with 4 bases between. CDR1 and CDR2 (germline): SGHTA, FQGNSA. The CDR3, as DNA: TGTGCCAGCAGCTGGAACTCTGGAAACACCATATATTTT. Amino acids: CASSWNSGNTIYF.

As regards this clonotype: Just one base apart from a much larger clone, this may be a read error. CDR3 bases: TGTGCCAGCAGCTTTCGAGACGGGGGGTTTGAGCAGTTCTTC. Amino acid sequence: CASSFRDGGFEQFF. V is TRBV7-9 and J is TRBJ2-1, with 7 bases identical to TRBD2. This CDR3 contains 14 residues. With 3 bases clipped from V and 9 bases from J, the junction kept 8 bases outside the gene matches. Looked up from germline, CDR1 is SEHNR and CDR2 is FQNEAQ (reference sequence).

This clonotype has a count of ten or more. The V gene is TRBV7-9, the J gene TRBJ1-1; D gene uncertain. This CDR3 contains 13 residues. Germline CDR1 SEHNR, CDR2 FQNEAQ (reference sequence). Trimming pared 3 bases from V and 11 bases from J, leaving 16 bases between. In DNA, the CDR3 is TGTGCCAGCAGCTTTTCTTCTACGACCGTGGCTTTCTTT. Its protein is CASSFSSTTVAFF.

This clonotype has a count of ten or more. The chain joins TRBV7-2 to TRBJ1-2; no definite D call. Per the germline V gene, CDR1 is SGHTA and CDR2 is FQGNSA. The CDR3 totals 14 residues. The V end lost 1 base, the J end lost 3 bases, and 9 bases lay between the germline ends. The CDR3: CASSLELGDYGYTF. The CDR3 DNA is TGTGCCAGCAGCTTAGAACTAGGAGACTATGGCTACACCTTC.

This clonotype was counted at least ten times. Here the CDR3 reads CSAPGLAGGTDTQYF. In nucleotides, the CDR3 is TGCAGTGCTCCAGGACTAGCGGGGGGCACAGATACGCAGTATTTT. This chain joins TRBV20-1 and TRBJ2-3; 13 bases align to TRBD2. The CDR3 extends over 15 amino acids. J gave up 1 base and V 5 bases, and 3 bases lay outside the gene matches. The germline V gene has CDR1 DFQATT and CDR2 SNEGSKA (reference sequence).

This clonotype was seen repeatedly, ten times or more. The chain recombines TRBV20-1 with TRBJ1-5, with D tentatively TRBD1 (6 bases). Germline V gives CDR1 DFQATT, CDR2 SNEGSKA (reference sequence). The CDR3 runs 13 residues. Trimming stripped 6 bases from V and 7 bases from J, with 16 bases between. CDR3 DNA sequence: TGCAGTGCGTACAGGGTTTTGGAACAGCCCCAGCATTTT. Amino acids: CSAYRVLEQPQHF.

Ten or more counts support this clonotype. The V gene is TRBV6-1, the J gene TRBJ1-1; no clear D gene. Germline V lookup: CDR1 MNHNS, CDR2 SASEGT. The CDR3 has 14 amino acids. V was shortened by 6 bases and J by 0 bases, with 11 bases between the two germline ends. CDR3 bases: TGTGCCAGCAGACCGGGGTACGTGAACACTGAAGCTTTCTTT. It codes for CASRPGYVNTEAFF.

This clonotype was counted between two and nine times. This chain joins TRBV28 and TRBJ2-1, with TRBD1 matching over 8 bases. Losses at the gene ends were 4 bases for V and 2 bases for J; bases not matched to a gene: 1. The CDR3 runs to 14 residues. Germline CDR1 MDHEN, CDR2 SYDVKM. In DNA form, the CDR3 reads TGTGCCAGCAGTTCAGGGGGCGCCTACAATGAGCAGTTCTTC. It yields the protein CASSSGGAYNEQFF.

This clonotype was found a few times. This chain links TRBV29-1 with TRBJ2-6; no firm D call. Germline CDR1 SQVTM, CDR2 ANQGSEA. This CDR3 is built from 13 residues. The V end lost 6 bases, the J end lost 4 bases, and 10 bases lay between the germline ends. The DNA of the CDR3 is TGCAGCGTCCAAGGGCAAGGGGCCAACGTCCTGACTTTC. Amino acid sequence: CSVQGQGANVLTF.

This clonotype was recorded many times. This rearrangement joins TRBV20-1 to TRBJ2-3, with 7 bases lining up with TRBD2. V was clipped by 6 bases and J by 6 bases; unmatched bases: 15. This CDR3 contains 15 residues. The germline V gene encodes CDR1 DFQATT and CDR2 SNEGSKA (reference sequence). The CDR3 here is CSAPGRGTGWDTQYF. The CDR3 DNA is TGCAGTGCCCCAGGGCGGGGGACGGGCTGGGATACGCAGTATTTT.

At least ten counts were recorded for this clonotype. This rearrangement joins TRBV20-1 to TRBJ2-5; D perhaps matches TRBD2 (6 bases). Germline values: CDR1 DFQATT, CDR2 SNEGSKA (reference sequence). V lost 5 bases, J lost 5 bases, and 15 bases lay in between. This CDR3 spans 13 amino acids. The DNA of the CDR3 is TGCAGTGCTCCTTGGAGGGAGACGGAGACCCAGTACTTC. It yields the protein CSAPWRETETQYF.

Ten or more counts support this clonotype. In nucleotides, the CDR3 is TGTGCCAGCAGCCCGGGACAGGGGAGTGCGGATACGCAGTATTTT. It yields the protein CASSPGQGSADTQYF. The gene calls are TRBV5-4 and TRBJ2-3, with 10 bases aligning to TRBD1. Germline V gene data show CDR1 as SGHNT and CDR2 as YYREEE (reference sequence). CDR3 length: 15 residues. V was pared by 4 bases and J by 6 bases, with 8 bases of the junction left unmatched.

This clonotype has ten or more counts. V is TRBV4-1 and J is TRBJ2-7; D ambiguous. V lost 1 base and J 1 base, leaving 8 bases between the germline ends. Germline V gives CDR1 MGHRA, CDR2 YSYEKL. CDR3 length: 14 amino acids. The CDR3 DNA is TGCGCCAGCAGCCAAGGGACCGTTTCCTACGAGCAGTACTTC. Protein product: CASSQGTVSYEQYF.

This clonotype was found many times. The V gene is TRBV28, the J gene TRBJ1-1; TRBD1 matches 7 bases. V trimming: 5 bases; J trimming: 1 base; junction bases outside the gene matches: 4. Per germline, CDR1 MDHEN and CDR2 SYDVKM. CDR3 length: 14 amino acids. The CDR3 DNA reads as TGTGCCAGCAGTCCGACAGGGTGGAACACTGAAGCTTTCTTT. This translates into CASSPTGWNTEAFF. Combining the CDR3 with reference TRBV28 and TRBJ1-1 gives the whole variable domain DVKVTQSSRYLVKRTGEKVFLECVQDMDHENMFWYRQDPGLGLRLIYFSYDVKMKEKGDIPEGYSVSREKKERFSLILESASTNQTSMYLCASSPTGWNTEAFFGQGTRLTVV.

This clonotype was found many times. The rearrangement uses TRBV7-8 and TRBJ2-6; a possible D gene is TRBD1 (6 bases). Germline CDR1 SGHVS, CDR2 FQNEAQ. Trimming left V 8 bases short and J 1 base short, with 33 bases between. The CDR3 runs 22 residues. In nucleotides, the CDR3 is TGTGCCAGCTCATCCCACCCCAGCTTAATCTCTGGACAGAGATCTGGGGCCAACGTCCTGACTTTC. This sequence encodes CASSSHPSLISGQRSGANVLTF.

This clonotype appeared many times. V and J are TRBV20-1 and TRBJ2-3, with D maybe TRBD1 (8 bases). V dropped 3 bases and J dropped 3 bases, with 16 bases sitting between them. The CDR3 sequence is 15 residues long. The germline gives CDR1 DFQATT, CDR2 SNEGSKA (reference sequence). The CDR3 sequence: CSASQQGDYTDTQYF. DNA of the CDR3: TGCAGTGCTAGTCAACAGGGGGACTATACAGATACGCAGTATTTT.